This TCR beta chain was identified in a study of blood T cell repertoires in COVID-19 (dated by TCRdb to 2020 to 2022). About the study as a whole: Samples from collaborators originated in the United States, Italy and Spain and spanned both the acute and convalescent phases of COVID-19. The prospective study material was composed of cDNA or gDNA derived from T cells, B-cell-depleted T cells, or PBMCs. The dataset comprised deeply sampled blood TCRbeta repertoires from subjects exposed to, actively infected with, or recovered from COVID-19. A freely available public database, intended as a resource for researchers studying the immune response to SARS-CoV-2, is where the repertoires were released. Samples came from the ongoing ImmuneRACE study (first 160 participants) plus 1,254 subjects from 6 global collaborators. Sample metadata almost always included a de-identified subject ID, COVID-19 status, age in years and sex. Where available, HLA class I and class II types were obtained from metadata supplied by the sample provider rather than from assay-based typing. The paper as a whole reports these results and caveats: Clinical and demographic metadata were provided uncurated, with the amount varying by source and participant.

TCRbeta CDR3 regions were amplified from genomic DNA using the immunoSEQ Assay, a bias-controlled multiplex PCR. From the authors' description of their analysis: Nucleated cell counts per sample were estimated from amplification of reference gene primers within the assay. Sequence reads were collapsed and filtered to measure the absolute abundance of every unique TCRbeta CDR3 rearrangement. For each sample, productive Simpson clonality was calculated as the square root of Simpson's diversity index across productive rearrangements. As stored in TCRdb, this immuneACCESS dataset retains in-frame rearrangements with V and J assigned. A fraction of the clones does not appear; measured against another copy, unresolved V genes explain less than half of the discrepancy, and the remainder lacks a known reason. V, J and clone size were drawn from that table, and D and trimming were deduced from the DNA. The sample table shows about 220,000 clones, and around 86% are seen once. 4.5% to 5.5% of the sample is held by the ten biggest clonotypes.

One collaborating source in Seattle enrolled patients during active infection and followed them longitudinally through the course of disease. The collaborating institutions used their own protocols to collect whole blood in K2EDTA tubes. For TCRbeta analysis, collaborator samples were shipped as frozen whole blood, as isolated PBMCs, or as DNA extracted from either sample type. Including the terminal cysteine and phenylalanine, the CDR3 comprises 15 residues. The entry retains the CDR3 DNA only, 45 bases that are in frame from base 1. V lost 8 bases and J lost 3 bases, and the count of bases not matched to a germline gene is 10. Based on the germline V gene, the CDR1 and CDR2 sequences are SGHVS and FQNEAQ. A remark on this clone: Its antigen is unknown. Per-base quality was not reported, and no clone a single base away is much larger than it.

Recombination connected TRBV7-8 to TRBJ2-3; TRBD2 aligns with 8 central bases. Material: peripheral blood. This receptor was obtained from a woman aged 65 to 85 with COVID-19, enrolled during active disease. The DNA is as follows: TGTGCCAGCCGAAAACTAGCGGCAAGTACAGATACGCAGTATTTT. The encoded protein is CASRKLAASTDTQYF. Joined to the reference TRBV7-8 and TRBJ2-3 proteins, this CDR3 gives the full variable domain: GAGVSQSPRYKVAKRGQDVALRCDPISGHVSLFWYQQALGQGPEFLTYFQNEAQLDKSGLPSDRFFAERPEGSVSTLKIQRTQQEDSAVYLCASRKLAASTDTQYFGPGTRLTVL.